The rows below give T cell receptor beta chains drawn from one sample of a study of CD8 T cells in Susac syndrome. TCRdb recomputed calls from the immunoSEQ multiplex PCR reads with MiXCR, one row per CDR3 protein. The sample holds more than 200,000 distinct CDR3 sequences, about 94% seen once. Input material: CD4+ T cells from PBMCs. These receptors came from a human donor with Susac syndrome. Both conserved end residues are part of each CDR3. A D gene is named only where the DNA matches it firmly. Only some rows state a clone size, as once, few, many or a class for expanded clones.

j_call clone_size d_call v_call cdr3_nt cdr3_aa
TRBJ2-5 NA NA TRBV6-5 TGTGCCAGCAGTTACGGAGAGACCCAGTACTTC CASSYGETQYF
TRBJ1-2 NA NA TRBV27 TGTGCCAGCAGTTTATCCCCGGTCTATGGCTACACCTTC CASSLSPVYGYTF
TRBJ1-4 once NA TRBV19 TGTGCCAGTACCCCCAGTAAGACATCTGCAACTAATGAAAAACTGTTTTTT CASTPSKTSATNEKLFF
TRBJ1-1 NA NA TRBV19 TGTGCCAGTAGTCCCAGCGTCATGAACACTGAAGCTTTCTTT CASSPSVMNTEAFF
TRBJ1-6 NA NA TRBV5-1 TGCGCCAGCAGCTTGGTGGGAGAATTCTATAATTCACCCCTCCACTTT CASSLVGEFYNSPLHF
TRBJ1-5 NA TRBD1 TRBV12-3/TRBV12-4 TGTGCCAGCAGTTTATCGGACAGGGGGAATCAGCCCCAGCATTTT CASSLSDRGNQPQHF
TRBJ2-2 NA TRBD1 TRBV27 TGTGCCAGCAGTTTGGACAGGAAGTCCCCTACGAACACCGGGGAGCTGTTTTTT CASSLDRKSPTNTGELFF
TRBJ2-1 NA TRBD1 TRBV20-1 TGCAGTGCTAGTAAGGGGGCAGTATCCTACAATGAGCAGTTCTTC CSASKGAVSYNEQFF
TRBJ2-1 once NA TRBV20-1 TGCAGTGCAGGGTGGAGCATCCCAAGCTCCTACAATGAGCAGTTCTTC CSAGWSIPSSYNEQFF
TRBJ2-4 NA NA TRBV6-2/TRBV6-3 TGTGCCAGCAGTTCTCAGGGGGGAAACATTCAGTACTTC CASSSQGGNIQYF
TRBJ1-5 NA TRBD1 TRBV5-1 TGCGCCAGCAGCCCAGGGACAGGGGAGTTTCAGCCCCAGCATTTT CASSPGTGEFQPQHF
TRBJ2-1 NA NA TRBV27 TGTGCCAGCAGTTTATCCCCCGGACAGAGGTCGAATGAGCAGTTCTTC CASSLSPGQRSNEQFF
TRBJ1-2 NA TRBD1 TRBV20-1 TGCAGTGCTGCCGGGACAGCCTTGGACGATGGCTACACCTTC CSAAGTALDDGYTF
TRBJ2-1 NA NA TRBV5-1 TGCGCCAGCAGCTTGGACAGGCTCGACAATGAGCAGTTCTTC CASSLDRLDNEQFF
TRBJ2-2 NA TRBD2 TRBV30 TGTGCCTGGACCCAACTTAGCGGGGAAAACACCGGGGAGCTGTTTTTT CAWTQLSGENTGELFF
TRBJ1-1 NA NA TRBV7-9 TGTGCCAGCAGCTTAAGGAGAGAAGATGAAGCTTTCTTT CASSLRREDEAFF